This TCR beta chain was identified during a study of shared clonotypes between healthy human individuals. Whole-study findings and limits: Generation probabilities of non-shared clonotypes were lower (relative to those shared by all four donors). Blood was the sole source, and tissue repertoires probably differ.

Turning to this clone: Its antigen is as yet unknown.

Partitioning of CD4+ cells yielded a CD45RA+ naive subset and a CD45RA-negative memory subset. The assay ran at deep level. The data were produced by immunoSEQ multiplex PCR, yet TCRdb's version contains in-frame clones alone and is incomplete. The sample yields some 660,000 clones, 60% to 75% seen once. The sequenced sample consisted of memory CD4+ T cells sorted from blood. As to subset: CD45RA-negative fraction. The TCR was taken from a woman aged 25 to 39 in good health.

This CDR3 reads CASSLYETQYF. Here the CDR3 DNA reads TGTGCCAGCAGCCTCTATGAGACCCAGTACTTC. The rearrangement links TRBV7-6 to TRBJ2-5, with unresolved D. The germline V gene has CDR1 SGHVS and CDR2 FNYEAQ. Trimming shortened V by 5 bases and J by 5 bases, and 6 bases separated the two germline ends. The length of the CDR3 is 11 residues.